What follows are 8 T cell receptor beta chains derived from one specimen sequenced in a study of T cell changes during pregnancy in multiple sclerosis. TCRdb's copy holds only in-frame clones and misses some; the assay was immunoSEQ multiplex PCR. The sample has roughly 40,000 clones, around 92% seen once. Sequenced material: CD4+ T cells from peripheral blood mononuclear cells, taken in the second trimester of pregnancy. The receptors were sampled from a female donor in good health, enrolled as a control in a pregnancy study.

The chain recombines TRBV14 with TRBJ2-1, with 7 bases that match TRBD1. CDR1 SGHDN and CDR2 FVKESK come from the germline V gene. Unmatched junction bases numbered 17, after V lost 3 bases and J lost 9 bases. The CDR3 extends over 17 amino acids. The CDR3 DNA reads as TGTGCCAGCAGCCAGTATAGGGGGCCGGGGTATACTACTGAGCAGTTCTTC. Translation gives CASSQYRGPGYTTEQFF.

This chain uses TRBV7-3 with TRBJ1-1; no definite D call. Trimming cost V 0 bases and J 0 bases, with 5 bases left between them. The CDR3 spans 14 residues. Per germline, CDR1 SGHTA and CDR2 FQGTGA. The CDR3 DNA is TGTGCCAGCAGCTTAACCGGGTTGAACACTGAAGCTTTCTTT. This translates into CASSLTGLNTEAFF.

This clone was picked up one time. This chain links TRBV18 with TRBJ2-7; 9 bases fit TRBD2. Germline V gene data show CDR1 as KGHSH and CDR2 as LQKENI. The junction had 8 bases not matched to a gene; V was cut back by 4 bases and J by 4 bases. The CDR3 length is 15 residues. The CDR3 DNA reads TGTGCCAGCTCACTTGCTAGCGGGAAGGGTTACGAGCAGTACTTC. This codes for CASSLASGKGYEQYF.

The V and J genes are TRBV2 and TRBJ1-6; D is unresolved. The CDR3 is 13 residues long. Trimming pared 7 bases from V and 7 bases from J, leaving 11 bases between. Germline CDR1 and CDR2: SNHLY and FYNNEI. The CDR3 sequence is CASKADLNSPLHF. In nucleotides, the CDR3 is TGTGCCAGCAAGGCGGACTTGAATTCACCCCTCCACTTT.

CDR3 in amino acids: CASSPGLVTDTQYF. The CDR3, as DNA: TGTGCCAGCTCACCGGGACTCGTCACAGATACGCAGTATTTT. The chain combines TRBV18 with TRBJ2-3; the D gene is possibly TRBD2 (6 bases). The germline gives CDR1 KGHSH, CDR2 LQKENI. The ends were cut back, 3 bases at V and 2 bases at J, with 9 bases in the middle. The CDR3 is 14 amino acids.

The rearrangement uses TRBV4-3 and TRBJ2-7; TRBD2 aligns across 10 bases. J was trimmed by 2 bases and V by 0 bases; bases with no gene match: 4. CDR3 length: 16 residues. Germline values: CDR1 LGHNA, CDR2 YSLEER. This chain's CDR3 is CASSQDWTSGPYEQYF. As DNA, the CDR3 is TGCGCCAGCAGCCAAGACTGGACTAGCGGACCCTACGAGCAGTACTTC.

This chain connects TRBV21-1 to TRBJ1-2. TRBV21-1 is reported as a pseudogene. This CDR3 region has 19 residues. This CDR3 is CASSKEKEPSWVTNYGYTF. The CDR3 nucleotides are TGTGCCAGCAGCAAAGAGAAGGAGCCCAGTTGGGTAACTAACTATGGCTACACCTTC.

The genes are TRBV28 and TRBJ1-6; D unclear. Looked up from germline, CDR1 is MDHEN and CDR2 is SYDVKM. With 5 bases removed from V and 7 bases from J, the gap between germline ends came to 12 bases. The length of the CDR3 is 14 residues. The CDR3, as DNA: TGTGCCAGCAGTCCCGCGGGGAGAAATTCACCCCTCCACTTT. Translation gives CASSPAGRNSPLHF.